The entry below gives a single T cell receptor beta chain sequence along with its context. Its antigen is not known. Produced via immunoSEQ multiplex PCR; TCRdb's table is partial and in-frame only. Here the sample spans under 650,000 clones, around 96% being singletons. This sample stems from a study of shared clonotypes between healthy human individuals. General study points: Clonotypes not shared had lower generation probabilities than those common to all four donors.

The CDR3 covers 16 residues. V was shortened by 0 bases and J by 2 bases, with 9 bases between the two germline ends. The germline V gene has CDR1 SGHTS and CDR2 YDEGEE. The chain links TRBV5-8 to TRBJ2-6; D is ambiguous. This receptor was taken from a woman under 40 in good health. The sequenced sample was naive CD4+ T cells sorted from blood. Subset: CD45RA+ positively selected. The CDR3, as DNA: TGTGCCAGCAGCTTGGGCAGGAAGGCTGGGGCCAACGTCCTGACTTTC. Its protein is CASSLGRKAGANVLTF.